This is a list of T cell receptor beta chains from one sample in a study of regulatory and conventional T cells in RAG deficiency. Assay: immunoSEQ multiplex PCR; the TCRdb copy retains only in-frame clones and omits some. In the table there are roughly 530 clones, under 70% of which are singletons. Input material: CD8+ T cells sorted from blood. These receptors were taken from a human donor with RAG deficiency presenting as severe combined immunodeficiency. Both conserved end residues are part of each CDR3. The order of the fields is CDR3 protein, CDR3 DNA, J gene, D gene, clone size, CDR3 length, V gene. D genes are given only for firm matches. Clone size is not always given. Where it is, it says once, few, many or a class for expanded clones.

cdr3_aa: CASSIMTANTEAFF
cdr3_nt: TGTGCCAGTAGTATAATGACAGCGAACACTGAAGCTTTCTTT
j_call: TRBJ1-1
d_call: NA
clone_size: few
cdr3_length: 14
v_call: TRBV19

cdr3_aa: CATGTSGGVHEQYF
cdr3_nt: TGTGCCACCGGGACTAGCGGGGGAGTCCACGAGCAGTACTTC
j_call: TRBJ2-7
d_call: TRBD2
clone_size: few
cdr3_length: 14
v_call: TRBV27

cdr3_aa: CASSYLAGGTDTQYF
cdr3_nt: TGTGCCAGCAGTTACCTAGCGGGGGGCACAGATACGCAGTATTTT
j_call: TRBJ2-3
d_call: TRBD2
clone_size: NA
cdr3_length: 15
v_call: TRBV6-8

cdr3_aa: CASSQGGQGIWPQHF
cdr3_nt: TGCGCCAGCAGCCAGGGGGGACAGGGGATTTGGCCCCAGCATTTT
j_call: TRBJ1-5
d_call: TRBD1
clone_size: few
cdr3_length: 15
v_call: TRBV5-4

cdr3_aa: CASSNRSEPRKTYGYTF
cdr3_nt: TGTGCCAGCAGCAATCGAAGTGAGCCTCGAAAGACCTATGGCTACACCTTC
j_call: TRBJ1-2
d_call: NA
clone_size: once
cdr3_length: 17
v_call: TRBV7-6

cdr3_aa: CASSYSGPDTQYF
cdr3_nt: TGTGCCAGCAGTTACTCAGGGCCAGATACGCAGTATTTT
j_call: TRBJ2-3
d_call: NA
clone_size: NA
cdr3_length: 13
v_call: TRBV6-5

cdr3_aa: CASSIGNTEAFF
cdr3_nt: TGTGCCAGTAGTATAGGGAACACTGAAGCTTTCTTT
j_call: TRBJ1-1
d_call: NA
clone_size: NA
cdr3_length: 12
v_call: TRBV19

cdr3_aa: CSVGGNEQFF
cdr3_nt: TGCAGCGTGGGGGGAAATGAGCAGTTCTTC
j_call: TRBJ2-1
d_call: NA
clone_size: NA
cdr3_length: 10
v_call: TRBV29-1

cdr3_aa: CASSLGIAVPPTDTQYF
cdr3_nt: TGTGCCAGCAGTTTGGGGATAGCGGTCCCACCCACAGATACGCAGTATTTT
j_call: TRBJ2-3
d_call: NA
clone_size: hyperexpanded
cdr3_length: 17
v_call: TRBV28

cdr3_aa: CASSLRTSSAGELFF
cdr3_nt: TGTGCCAGCAGCCTTCGGACCTCCTCGGCCGGGGAGCTGTTTTTT
j_call: TRBJ2-2
d_call: NA
clone_size: NA
cdr3_length: 15
v_call: TRBV7-6

cdr3_aa: CAFDLGWASNQPQHF
cdr3_nt: TGTGCTTTTGACCTCGGTTGGGCGAGCAATCAGCCCCAGCATTTT
j_call: TRBJ1-5
d_call: NA
clone_size: NA
cdr3_length: 15
v_call: TRBV30

cdr3_aa: CASLRGRGQPQHF
cdr3_nt: TGTGCCAGCCTTAGGGGGAGAGGGCAGCCCCAGCATTTT
j_call: TRBJ1-5
d_call: NA
clone_size: NA
cdr3_length: 13
v_call: TRBV7-3

cdr3_aa: CASSDDRAGNTIYF
cdr3_nt: TGTGCCAGCAGTGACGACAGAGCAGGAAACACCATATATTTT
j_call: TRBJ1-3
d_call: NA
clone_size: NA
cdr3_length: 14
v_call: TRBV2

cdr3_aa: CASSLAHEQYF
cdr3_nt: TGTGCCAGCAGCTTGGCCCACGAGCAGTACTTC
j_call: TRBJ2-7
d_call: NA
clone_size: NA
cdr3_length: 11
v_call: TRBV5-8

cdr3_aa: CASKAPSSGFHTEAFF
cdr3_nt: TGTGCCAGCAAGGCCCCGAGCTCCGGATTCCACACTGAAGCTTTCTTT
j_call: TRBJ1-1
d_call: NA
clone_size: few
cdr3_length: 16
v_call: TRBV11-2

cdr3_aa: CASTGGGNNEQFF
cdr3_nt: TGTGCCAGCACCGGGGGGGGCAACAATGAGCAGTTCTTC
j_call: TRBJ2-1
d_call: TRBD2
clone_size: once
cdr3_length: 13
v_call: TRBV6-5

cdr3_aa: CASSLSPWVAFF
cdr3_nt: TGTGCCAGCAGCTTATCTCCGTGGGTAGCTTTCTTT
j_call: TRBJ1-1
d_call: NA
clone_size: NA
cdr3_length: 12
v_call: TRBV5-8

cdr3_aa: CASSLAGATEAFF
cdr3_nt: TGTGCCAGCAGCTTAGCAGGGGCCACTGAAGCTTTCTTT
j_call: TRBJ1-1
d_call: NA
clone_size: NA
cdr3_length: 13
v_call: TRBV7-6

cdr3_aa: CASSYYHEQYF
cdr3_nt: TGTGCCAGCAGTTACTACCACGAGCAGTACTTC
j_call: TRBJ2-7
d_call: NA
clone_size: few
cdr3_length: 11
v_call: TRBV6-9

cdr3_aa: CAWSLIYEQYF
cdr3_nt: TGTGCCTGGAGTCTAATCTACGAGCAGTACTTC
j_call: TRBJ2-7
d_call: NA
clone_size: NA
cdr3_length: 11
v_call: TRBV30

cdr3_aa: CASRTFLATQFRTEAFF
cdr3_nt: TGTGCCAGCAGGACGTTCTTAGCTACACAATTTCGCACTGAAGCTTTCTTT
j_call: TRBJ1-1
d_call: NA
clone_size: few
cdr3_length: 17
v_call: TRBV21-1

cdr3_aa: CASSPGEYTEAFF
cdr3_nt: TGTGCCAGCAGTCCCGGGGAGTACACTGAAGCTTTCTTT
j_call: TRBJ1-1
d_call: NA
clone_size: NA
cdr3_length: 13
v_call: TRBV6-5

cdr3_aa: CAIGEVSTEAFF
cdr3_nt: TGTGCCATCGGAGAAGTCAGCACTGAAGCTTTCTTT
j_call: TRBJ1-1
d_call: NA
clone_size: NA
cdr3_length: 12
v_call: TRBV10-3

cdr3_aa: CASSFFGMETQYF
cdr3_nt: TGTGCCAGCAGTTTTTTCGGGATGGAGACCCAGTACTTC
j_call: TRBJ2-5
d_call: NA
clone_size: NA
cdr3_length: 13
v_call: TRBV27

cdr3_aa: CASSSGVSYEQYF
cdr3_nt: TGTGCCAGCAGTTCGGGCGTCTCCTACGAGCAGTACTTC
j_call: TRBJ2-7
d_call: NA
clone_size: NA
cdr3_length: 13
v_call: TRBV27

cdr3_aa: CASSQVPYSNQPQHF
cdr3_nt: TGCGCCAGCAGCCAAGTACCGTATAGCAATCAGCCCCAGCATTTT
j_call: TRBJ1-5
d_call: NA
clone_size: once
cdr3_length: 15
v_call: TRBV4-3

cdr3_aa: CASSLASSYEQYF
cdr3_nt: TGTGCCAGCAGCTTAGCCAGCTCCTACGAGCAGTACTTC
j_call: TRBJ2-7
d_call: NA
clone_size: NA
cdr3_length: 13
v_call: TRBV11-1

cdr3_aa: CSVSDGNEQFF
cdr3_nt: TGCAGCGTATCTGACGGAAATGAGCAGTTCTTC
j_call: TRBJ2-1
d_call: NA
clone_size: few
cdr3_length: 11
v_call: TRBV29-1

cdr3_aa: CASSQDNSYNEQFF
cdr3_nt: TGCGCCAGCAGCCAAGACAACTCCTACAATGAGCAGTTCTTC
j_call: TRBJ2-1
d_call: NA
clone_size: NA
cdr3_length: 14
v_call: TRBV4-1

cdr3_aa: CASRPPGKPSEQYF
cdr3_nt: TGTGCCAGCCGCCCTCCGGGGAAACCCAGCGAGCAGTACTTC
j_call: TRBJ2-7
d_call: NA
clone_size: NA
cdr3_length: 14
v_call: TRBV7-9

cdr3_aa: CASSQGEGSAYEQYF
cdr3_nt: TGTGCCAGCAGCCAAGGCGAGGGTAGCGCCTACGAGCAGTACTTC
j_call: TRBJ2-7
d_call: NA
clone_size: once
cdr3_length: 15
v_call: TRBV4-2

cdr3_aa: CASSSELAGEGEQFF
cdr3_nt: TGTGCCAGCAGTTCGGAGTTAGCGGGAGAGGGGGAGCAGTTCTTC
j_call: TRBJ2-1
d_call: TRBD2
clone_size: NA
cdr3_length: 15
v_call: TRBV6-5

cdr3_aa: CASTWTSGSYEQYF
cdr3_nt: TGTGCCAGCACCTGGACTAGCGGGAGCTACGAGCAGTACTTC
j_call: TRBJ2-7
d_call: TRBD2
clone_size: NA
cdr3_length: 14
v_call: TRBV6-6

cdr3_aa: CASSHYWLQSRANVLTF
cdr3_nt: TGTGCCAGCAGTCATTATTGGCTACAAAGTCGGGCCAACGTCCTGACTTTC
j_call: TRBJ2-6
d_call: NA
clone_size: NA
cdr3_length: 17
v_call: TRBV27

cdr3_aa: CASRGELRGDQPQHF
cdr3_nt: TGTGCCAGCCGGGGAGAGTTGCGGGGGGATCAGCCCCAGCATTTT
j_call: TRBJ1-5
d_call: NA
clone_size: NA
cdr3_length: 15
v_call: TRBV2

cdr3_aa: CAWSVQGHTEAFF
cdr3_nt: TGTGCCTGGAGTGTACAGGGCCACACTGAAGCTTTCTTT
j_call: TRBJ1-1
d_call: NA
clone_size: NA
cdr3_length: 13
v_call: TRBV30

cdr3_aa: CASSSVGGPTDTQYF
cdr3_nt: TGTGCCAGCAGCTCCGTGGGGGGCCCCACAGATACGCAGTATTTT
j_call: TRBJ2-3
d_call: NA
clone_size: NA
cdr3_length: 15
v_call: TRBV7-2

cdr3_aa: CASNWDTGELFF
cdr3_nt: TGTGCCAGCAATTGGGACACCGGGGAGCTGTTTTTT
j_call: TRBJ2-2
d_call: NA
clone_size: NA
cdr3_length: 12
v_call: TRBV2

cdr3_aa: CASSQVWANEKLFF
cdr3_nt: TGCGCCAGCAGCCAAGTATGGGCTAATGAAAAACTGTTTTTT
j_call: TRBJ1-4
d_call: NA
clone_size: NA
cdr3_length: 14
v_call: TRBV4-3

cdr3_aa: CASSYIMWSNQPQHF
cdr3_nt: TGTGCCAGCAGTTATATTATGTGGAGCAATCAGCCCCAGCATTTT
j_call: TRBJ1-5
d_call: NA
clone_size: NA
cdr3_length: 15
v_call: TRBV6-8

cdr3_aa: CASSTTGGNYGYTF
cdr3_nt: TGTGCCAGCAGTACTACAGGGGGCAACTATGGCTACACCTTC
j_call: TRBJ1-2
d_call: TRBD1
clone_size: NA
cdr3_length: 14
v_call: TRBV27

cdr3_aa: CASIKGGPEAFF
cdr3_nt: TGTGCCAGCATCAAAGGGGGCCCTGAAGCTTTCTTT
j_call: TRBJ1-1
d_call: TRBD1
clone_size: NA
cdr3_length: 12
v_call: TRBV27

cdr3_aa: CASSFNEQFF
cdr3_nt: TGTGCCAGCAGTTTCAATGAGCAGTTCTTC
j_call: TRBJ2-1
d_call: NA
clone_size: NA
cdr3_length: 10
v_call: TRBV27

cdr3_aa: CASSLTSGSTGELFF
cdr3_nt: TGTGCCAGCAGCTTGACTAGCGGGAGTACCGGGGAGCTGTTTTTT
j_call: TRBJ2-2
d_call: TRBD2
clone_size: NA
cdr3_length: 15
v_call: TRBV5-4

cdr3_aa: CASSLWQWGARSYEQYF
cdr3_nt: TGTGCCAGCAGTTTATGGCAATGGGGGGCCCGCTCCTACGAGCAGTACTTC
j_call: TRBJ2-7
d_call: NA
clone_size: NA
cdr3_length: 17
v_call: TRBV27

cdr3_aa: CAGSLWQWGARSYEQCF
cdr3_nt: TGTGCCGGCAGTTTATGGCAATGGGGGGCCCGCTCCTACGAGCAGTGCTTC
j_call: TRBJ2-7
d_call: NA
clone_size: once
cdr3_length: 17
v_call: TRBV27

cdr3_aa: CASKPIAGGVDEQFF
cdr3_nt: TGTGCCAGCAAACCGATAGCGGGAGGGGTGGATGAGCAGTTCTTC
j_call: TRBJ2-1
d_call: TRBD2
clone_size: few
cdr3_length: 15
v_call: TRBV6-9

cdr3_aa: CASSVAAGGNQPQHF
cdr3_nt: TGTGCCAGCAGCGTAGCGGCGGGCGGCAATCAGCCCCAGCATTTT
j_call: TRBJ1-5
d_call: NA
clone_size: NA
cdr3_length: 15
v_call: TRBV9

cdr3_aa: CASRSYVPGKAYGYTF
cdr3_nt: TGTGCCAGCCGTTCATACGTGCCAGGAAAGGCCTATGGCTACACCTTC
j_call: TRBJ1-2
d_call: NA
clone_size: once
cdr3_length: 16
v_call: TRBV5-4

cdr3_aa: CASRASQLSTSRANVLTF
cdr3_nt: TGTGCCAGCAGAGCGAGTCAGCTGAGTACAAGTCGGGCCAACGTCCTGACTTTC
j_call: TRBJ2-6
d_call: NA
clone_size: NA
cdr3_length: 18
v_call: TRBV13

cdr3_aa: CASSVVSGTAAGELFF
cdr3_nt: TGTGCCAGCAGCGTAGTATCCGGGACCGCGGCCGGGGAGCTGTTTTTT
j_call: TRBJ2-2
d_call: NA
clone_size: few
cdr3_length: 16
v_call: TRBV9

cdr3_aa: CASRNFVAQQSRANVLTF
cdr3_nt: TGTGCCAGCAGGAACTTCGTAGCTCAACAAAGTCGGGCCAACGTCCTGACTTTC
j_call: TRBJ2-6
d_call: NA
clone_size: NA
cdr3_length: 18
v_call: TRBV21-1